The 8 T cell receptor beta chains below come from one sample, sequenced in a study of T cell responses to AZD1222 COVID-19 vaccine. Sequencing was performed with immunoSEQ multiplex PCR; in TCRdb, only in-frame clones are kept and a portion is missing. The sample carries some 130,000 clones, 70% to 90% recorded once. Sample: peripheral blood, taken on day 0 of AZD1222 vaccination. The receptors shown here come from an adult in good health.

The chain joins TRBV11-2 to TRBJ1-1, with D tentatively TRBD1 (5 bases). The V gene lost 2 bases and the J gene lost 5 bases, with 12 bases spanning the gap. This CDR3 region has 14 residues. The germline CDR1 and CDR2 sequences are SGHAT and FQNNGV. The DNA of the CDR3 is TGTGCCAGCAGCTTACCAGGGTTAGGGACTGAAGCTTTCTTT. Translated, it gives CASSLPGLGTEAFF.

As for this clone: This could be a read error, since a much larger clone is one nucleotide away. J is TRBJ2-7 and V is TRBV14; D not resolved. Germline V gives CDR1 SGHDN, CDR2 FVKESK. The CDR3 consists of 11 residues. V was pared by 1 base and J by 5 bases, with 3 bases between. The CDR3 region is CASSQGHEQYF. Here the CDR3 DNA reads TGTGCCAGCAGCCAAGGCCACGAGCAGTACTTC.

The gene calls are TRBV6-4 and TRBJ1-2; tentative D call: TRBD1 (5 bases). The CDR3 sequence is 15 residues long. Germline V gives CDR1 MRHNA, CDR2 SNTAGT. Trimming took off 6 bases at V and 4 bases at J, with 18 bases between the two ends. Here the CDR3 DNA reads TGTGCCAGCAGAGACGGGGCCGGCGGGTCCTATGGCTACACCTTC. This gives the protein CASRDGAGGSYGYTF.

The chain employs TRBV4-3 and TRBJ1-5; possibly TRBD1 for D (6 bases). The V end lost 0 bases, the J end lost 7 bases, and 13 bases lay between the germline ends. The CDR3 length is 15 residues. Germline CDR1 reads LGHNA; CDR2 reads YSLEER. Here the CDR3 DNA reads TGCGCCAGCAGCCAAGAGCCAGGGGTCGGACAGCCCCAGCATTTT. Amino acid sequence: CASSQEPGVGQPQHF.

This clone was detected once. The chain uses TRBV15 and TRBJ1-5; perhaps TRBD1 as D (6 bases). Per germline, CDR1 LNHNV and CDR2 YYDKDF (reference sequence). This CDR3 has 15 residues. Deletions cut 3 bases from V and 4 bases from J, with 13 bases between. The CDR3 protein is CATSRGHMINQPQHF. The CDR3 DNA is TGTGCCACCAGCAGGGGACACATGATTAATCAGCCCCAGCATTTT.

The chain links TRBV4-3 to TRBJ1-1; the match to TRBD1 covers 7 bases. J lost 4 bases, V lost 9 bases, and 11 bases had no gene match. Germline CDR1 and CDR2: LGHNA and YSLEER. The CDR3 covers 14 residues. The CDR3 sequence: CASSTGTSSTEAFF. CDR3 sequence (DNA): TGCGCCAGTTCGACAGGGACCTCGAGCACTGAAGCTTTCTTT.

This clone was seen more than once but under ten times. This chain uses TRBV6-1 with TRBJ2-2; 10 bases align to TRBD1. This CDR3 is 15 amino acids long. V dropped 2 bases and J dropped 9; count of bases not matched to a gene: 6. CDR1 is MNHNS and CDR2 is SASEGT in the germline V gene. CDR3 in amino acids: CASSEYGQGDRELFF. The DNA for the CDR3 is TGTGCCAGCAGTGAATACGGACAGGGGGACAGGGAGCTGTTTTTT.

J is TRBJ2-5 and V is TRBV7-3; 8 bases fit TRBD1. Germline lookup yields CDR1 SGHTA and CDR2 FQGTGA. The CDR3 spans 13 residues. V dropped 3 bases and J dropped 4; count of bases not matched to a gene: 1. CDR3 amino acids: CASSFGQGETQYF. The CDR3 bases are TGTGCCAGCAGCTTCGGACAGGGAGAGACCCAGTACTTC.